The 2 T cell receptor beta chains below all came from one sample that was sequenced in a study of blood T cell repertoires in COVID-19. Some clones are missing from TCRdb's copy, which holds only in-frame ones; the method was immunoSEQ multiplex PCR. The sample includes tens of thousands of clones, about 89% of them seen just once. Material for sequencing was peripheral blood. Source of these receptors: a woman aged 30 to 39 in a cohort sampled during active COVID-19.

This chain connects TRBV29-1 to TRBJ2-7; TRBD2 matches 13 bases. The junction had 5 bases not matched to a gene; V was cut back by 6 bases and J by 3 bases. The CDR3 spans 14 residues. Germline loops: CDR1 SQVTM, CDR2 ANQGSEA. CDR3 protein: CSVGLAGVFYEQYF. CDR3 sequence (DNA): TGCAGCGTCGGACTAGCGGGAGTCTTCTACGAGCAGTACTTC.

This clone has a single count. The chain links TRBV19 to TRBJ2-3, with 7 bases lining up with TRBD2. V trimming: 3 bases; J trimming: 0 bases; junction bases outside the gene matches: 3. Germline V lookup: CDR1 LNHDA, CDR2 SQIVND (reference sequence). The CDR3 runs 15 residues. The CDR3 nucleotides read TGTGCCAGTAGTATTGAAGCGGGAAGCACAGATACGCAGTATTTT. This codes for CASSIEAGSTDTQYF.